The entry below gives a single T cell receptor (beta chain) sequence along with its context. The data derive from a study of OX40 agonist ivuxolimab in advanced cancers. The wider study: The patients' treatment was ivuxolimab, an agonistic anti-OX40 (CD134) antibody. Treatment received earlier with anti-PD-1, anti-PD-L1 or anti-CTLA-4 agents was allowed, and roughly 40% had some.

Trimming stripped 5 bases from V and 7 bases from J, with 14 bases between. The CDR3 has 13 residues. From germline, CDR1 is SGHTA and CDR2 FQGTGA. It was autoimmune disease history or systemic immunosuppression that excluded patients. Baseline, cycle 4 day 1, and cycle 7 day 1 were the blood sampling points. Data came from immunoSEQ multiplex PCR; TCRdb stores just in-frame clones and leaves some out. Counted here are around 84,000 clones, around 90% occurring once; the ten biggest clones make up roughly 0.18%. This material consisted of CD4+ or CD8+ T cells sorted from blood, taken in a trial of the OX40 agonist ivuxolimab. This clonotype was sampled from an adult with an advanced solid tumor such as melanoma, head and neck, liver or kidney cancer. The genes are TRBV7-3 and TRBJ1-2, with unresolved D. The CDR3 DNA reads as TGTGCCAGCAGCCAAACGGCAGTAGTTGGCTACACCTTC. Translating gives CASSQTAVVGYTF. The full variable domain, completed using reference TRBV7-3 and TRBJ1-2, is GAGVSQTPSNKVTEKGKYVELRCDPISGHTALYWYRQSLGQGPEFLIYFQGTGAADDSGLPNDRFFAVRPEGSVSTLKIQRTERGDSAVYLCASSQTAVVGYTFGSGTRLTVV.